These 5 T cell receptor beta chains came from one sample sequenced in a study of spatial heterogeneity in lung cancer. The time point is: sample taken at primary tumor resection. No cells were sorted before sequencing. The whole RNA sequenced was extracted from tumor, nontumor lung or frozen PBMC. One entry per CDR3 protein results from TCRdb running MiXCR on the 5' RACE reads. The data contain 22,000 or so distinct CDR3 sequences, about 4.9% of them singletons. Sequencing used PBMCs, obtained at surgery. The receptors originated from a male donor with early-stage non-small cell lung cancer.

The chain has TRBV12-3 or TRBV12-4 and TRBJ2-3; 13 bases agree with TRBD2. The CDR3 loop spans 15 amino acids. V gave up 6 bases and J gave up 4 bases; unmatched junction bases: 4. The CDR3 DNA reads TGTGCCAGCAGATCGACTAGCGGGGGGCCAGATACGCAGTATTTT. This codes for CASRSTSGGPDTQYF.

This clonotype has ten or more counts. V gene TRBV7-2 combines with J gene TRBJ1-3; D is undetermined. V lost 5 bases to trimming and J lost 0 bases, with 14 bases between them. The CDR3 covers 16 residues. Germline assignment: CDR1 SGHTA and CDR2 FQGNSA. The CDR3 DNA sequence: TGTGCCAGCAGCCCCTTTACCTTCAGCTCTGGAAACACCATATATTTT. Translation: CASSPFTFSSGNTIYF.

The chain employs TRBV28 and TRBJ2-2, with no clear D. The CDR3 extends over 14 amino acids. Per germline, CDR1 MDHEN and CDR2 SYDVKM. V lost 2 bases to trimming and J lost 1 base, with 5 bases between them. CDR3 amino acids: CASSLPQNTGELFF. In DNA, the CDR3 is TGTGCCAGCAGTTTACCCCAGAACACCGGGGAGCTGTTTTTT.

This clonotype was observed at least ten times. The rearrangement uses TRBV7-9 and TRBJ2-4, with D perhaps assigned TRBD1 or TRBD2 (5 bases each). Germline V CDR1 and CDR2: SEHNR, FQNEAQ (reference sequence). This CDR3 comprises 14 residues. V lost 6 bases, J lost 5 bases, and 14 bases lay in between. Written as DNA, the CDR3 is TGTGCCAGCAGTTCAGGGTTGAGGGAAAACATTCAGTACTTC. Translation gives CASSSGLRENIQYF. The whole variable domain, remainder taken from reference TRBV7-9 and TRBJ2-4, is DTGVSQNPRHKITKRGQNVTFRCDPISEHNRLYWYRQTLGQGPEFLTYFQNEAQLEKSRLLSDRFSAERPKGSFSTLEIQRTEQGDSAMYLCASSSGLRENIQYFGAGTRLSVL.

This clonotype came up many times. The rearrangement links TRBV20-1 to TRBJ2-7, with D maybe TRBD1 (5 bases). Trimming removed 1 base from V and 3 bases from J, with 13 bases in between. Germline loops: CDR1 DFQATT, CDR2 SNEGSKA (reference sequence). There are 14 residues in the CDR3. The CDR3 reads CSARVPRGHYEQYF. For the CDR3, the DNA is TGCAGTGCTAGAGTACCGCGAGGACACTACGAGCAGTACTTC.